This entry features one T cell receptor beta chain sequence. These data originate in a study of blood T cell repertoires in COVID-19. Study context: From the United States, Italy and Spain came samples of acute and convalescent COVID-19. From T cells, B-cell-depleted T cells, or PBMCs came the material, which was cDNA or gDNA.

V was clipped by 4 bases and J by 9 bases; unmatched bases: 5. The CDR3 length is 14 residues. In germline, CDR1 is SGHTA, CDR2 FQGNSA. Source study methods: Amplifying reference gene primers gave estimates of nucleated cell counts. Some clones are missing from TCRdb's copy, which holds only in-frame ones; the method was immunoSEQ multiplex PCR. Clone size and V and J calls were adopted from that table, with D and trimming inferred from the DNA. The sample includes fewer than 150,000 clones, roughly 86% of them seen just once. The TCR originated in a woman between 45 and 60 years old who had recovered from COVID-19. What was sequenced was peripheral blood. The chain has TRBV7-2 and TRBJ1-6; 8 bases agree with TRBD1. CDR3 in amino acids: CASSSGGAVSPLHF. The CDR3 bases are TGTGCCAGCAGCTCAGGGGGCGCGGTTTCACCCCTCCACTTT. The whole variable domain, remainder taken from reference TRBV7-2 and TRBJ1-6, is GAGVSQSPSNKVTEKGKDVELRCDPISGHTALYWYRQSLGQGLEFLIYFQGNSAPDKSGLPSDRFSAERTGGSVSTLTIQRTQQEDSAVYLCASSSGGAVSPLHFGNGTRLTVT.